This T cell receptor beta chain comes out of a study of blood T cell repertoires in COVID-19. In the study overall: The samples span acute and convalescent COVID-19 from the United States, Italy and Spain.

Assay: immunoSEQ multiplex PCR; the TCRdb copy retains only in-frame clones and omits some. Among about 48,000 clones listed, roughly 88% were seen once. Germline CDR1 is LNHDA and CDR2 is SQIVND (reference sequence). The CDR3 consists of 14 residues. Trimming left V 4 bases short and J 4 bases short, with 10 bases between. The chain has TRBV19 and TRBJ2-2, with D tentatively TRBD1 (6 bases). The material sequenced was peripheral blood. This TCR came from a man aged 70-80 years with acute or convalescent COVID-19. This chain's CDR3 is CASSNVGATGELFF. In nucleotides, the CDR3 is TGTGCCAGTAGTAACGTGGGGGCCACCGGGGAGCTGTTTTTT.